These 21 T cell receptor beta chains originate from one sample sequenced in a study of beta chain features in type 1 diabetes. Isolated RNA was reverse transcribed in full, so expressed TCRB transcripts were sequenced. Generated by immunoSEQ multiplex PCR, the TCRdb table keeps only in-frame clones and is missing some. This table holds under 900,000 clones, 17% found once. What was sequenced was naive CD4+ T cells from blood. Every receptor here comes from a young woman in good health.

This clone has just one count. CDR3 amino acids: CASSFDRGFTGELFF. As DNA, the CDR3 is TGTGCCAGCAGTTTCGACAGGGGGTTCACCGGGGAGCTGTTTTTT. The chain couples TRBV6-5 to TRBJ2-2, with TRBD1 matching over 9 bases. V lost 4 bases to trimming and J lost 4 bases; unmatched junction nucleotides: 4. The CDR3 runs 15 residues. Germline V gene sequence: CDR1 MNHEY, CDR2 SVGAGI.

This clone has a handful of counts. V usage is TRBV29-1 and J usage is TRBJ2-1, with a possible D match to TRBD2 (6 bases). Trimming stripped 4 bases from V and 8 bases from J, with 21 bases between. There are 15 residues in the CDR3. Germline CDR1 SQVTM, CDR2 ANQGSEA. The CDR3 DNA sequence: TGCAGCGTTGGGGGAATGAGGGTGCGGAGGGATGAGCAGTTCTTC. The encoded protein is CSVGGMRVRRDEQFF.

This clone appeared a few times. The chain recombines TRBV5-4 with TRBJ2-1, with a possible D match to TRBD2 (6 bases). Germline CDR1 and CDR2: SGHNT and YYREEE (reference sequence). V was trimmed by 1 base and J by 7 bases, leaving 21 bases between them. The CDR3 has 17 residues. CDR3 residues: CASSLRGTPAGRNEQFF. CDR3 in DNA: TGTGCCAGCAGCTTGCGGGGGACTCCCGCGGGAAGGAATGAGCAGTTCTTC.

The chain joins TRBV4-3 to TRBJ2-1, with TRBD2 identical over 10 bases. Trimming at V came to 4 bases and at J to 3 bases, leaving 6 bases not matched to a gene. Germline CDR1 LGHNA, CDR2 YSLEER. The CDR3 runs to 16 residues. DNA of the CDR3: TGCGCCAGCAGCCCGATTTCTAGCGGGAGCTACAATGAGCAGTTCTTC. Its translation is CASSPISSGSYNEQFF.

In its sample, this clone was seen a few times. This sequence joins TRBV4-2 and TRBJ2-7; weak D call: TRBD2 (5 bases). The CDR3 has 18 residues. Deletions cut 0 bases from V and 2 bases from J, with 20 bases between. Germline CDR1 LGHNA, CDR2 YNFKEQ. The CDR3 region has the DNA TGTGCCAGCAGCCAAGAAAAGAATCCGGGGTTCTCCGCCTACGAGCAGTACTTC. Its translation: CASSQEKNPGFSAYEQYF.

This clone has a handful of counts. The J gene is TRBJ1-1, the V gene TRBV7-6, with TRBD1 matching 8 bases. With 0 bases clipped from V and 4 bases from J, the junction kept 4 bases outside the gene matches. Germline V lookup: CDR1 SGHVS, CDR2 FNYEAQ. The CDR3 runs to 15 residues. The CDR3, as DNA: TGTGCCAGCAGCTTAGCGCTAGGACAGGGCACTGAAGCTTTCTTT. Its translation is CASSLALGQGTEAFF. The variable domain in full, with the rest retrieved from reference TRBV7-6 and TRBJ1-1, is GAGVSQSPRYKVTKRGQDVALRCDPISGHVSLYWYRQALGQGPEFLTYFNYEAQQDKSGLPNDRFSAERPEGSISTLTIQRTEQRDSAMYRCASSLALGQGTEAFFGQGTRLTVV.

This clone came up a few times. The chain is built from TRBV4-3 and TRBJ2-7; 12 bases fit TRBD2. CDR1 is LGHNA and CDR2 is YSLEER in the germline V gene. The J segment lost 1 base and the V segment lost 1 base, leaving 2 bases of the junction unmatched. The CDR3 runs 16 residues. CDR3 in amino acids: CASSQALAGGSYEQYF. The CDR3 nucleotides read TGCGCCAGCAGCCAAGCTCTAGCGGGAGGGTCCTACGAGCAGTACTTC.

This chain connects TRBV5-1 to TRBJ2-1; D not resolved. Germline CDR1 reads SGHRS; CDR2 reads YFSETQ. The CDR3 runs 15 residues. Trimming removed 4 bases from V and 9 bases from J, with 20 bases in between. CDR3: CASSRLGSTPPEQFF. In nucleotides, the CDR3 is TGCGCCAGCAGCCGTCTCGGATCTACCCCTCCTGAGCAGTTCTTC.

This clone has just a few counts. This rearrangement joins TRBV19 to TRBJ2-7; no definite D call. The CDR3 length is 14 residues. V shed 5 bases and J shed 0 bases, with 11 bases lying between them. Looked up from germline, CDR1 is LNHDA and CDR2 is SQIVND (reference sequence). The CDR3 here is CASSGASHSYEQYF. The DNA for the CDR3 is TGTGCCAGTAGTGGTGCTTCCCACTCCTACGAGCAGTACTTC.

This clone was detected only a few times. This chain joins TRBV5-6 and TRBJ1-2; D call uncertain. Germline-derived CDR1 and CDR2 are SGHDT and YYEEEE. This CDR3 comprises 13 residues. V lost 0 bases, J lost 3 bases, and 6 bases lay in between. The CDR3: CASSLGRYYGYTF. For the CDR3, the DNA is TGTGCCAGCAGCTTGGGGCGGTACTATGGCTACACCTTC.

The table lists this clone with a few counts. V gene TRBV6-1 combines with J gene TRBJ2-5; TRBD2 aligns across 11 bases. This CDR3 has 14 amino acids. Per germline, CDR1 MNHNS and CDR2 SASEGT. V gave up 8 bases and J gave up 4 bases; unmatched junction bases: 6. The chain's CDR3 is CASYSGTSGETQYF. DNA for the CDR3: TGTGCCAGCTATAGTGGGACTAGCGGAGAGACCCAGTACTTC.

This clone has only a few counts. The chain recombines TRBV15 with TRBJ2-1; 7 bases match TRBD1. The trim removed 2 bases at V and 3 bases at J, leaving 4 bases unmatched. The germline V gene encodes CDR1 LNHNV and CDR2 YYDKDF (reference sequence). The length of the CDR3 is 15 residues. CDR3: CATSRSRDSYNEQFF. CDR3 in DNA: TGTGCCACCAGCAGAAGTCGGGACAGCTACAATGAGCAGTTCTTC.

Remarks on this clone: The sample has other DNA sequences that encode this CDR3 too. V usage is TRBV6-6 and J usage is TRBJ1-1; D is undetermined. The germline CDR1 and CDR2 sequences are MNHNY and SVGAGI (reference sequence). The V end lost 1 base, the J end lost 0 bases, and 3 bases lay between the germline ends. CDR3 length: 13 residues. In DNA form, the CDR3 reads TGTGCCAGCAGTTACTTAGTGAACACTGAAGCTTTCTTT. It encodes CASSYLVNTEAFF.

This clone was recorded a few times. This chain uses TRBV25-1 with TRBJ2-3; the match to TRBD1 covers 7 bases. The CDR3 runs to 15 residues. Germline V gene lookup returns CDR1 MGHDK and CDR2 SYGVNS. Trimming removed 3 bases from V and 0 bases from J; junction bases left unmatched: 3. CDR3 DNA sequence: TGTGCCAGCAGTGAGGGGACAGCTAGCACAGATACGCAGTATTTT. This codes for CASSEGTASTDTQYF.

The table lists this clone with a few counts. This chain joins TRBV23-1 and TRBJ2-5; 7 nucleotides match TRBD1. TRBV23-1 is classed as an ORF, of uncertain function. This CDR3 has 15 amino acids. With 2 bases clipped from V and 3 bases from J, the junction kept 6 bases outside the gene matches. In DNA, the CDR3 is TGCGCCAGCAGTCAACAATACAGGGGAAAAGAGACCCAGTACTTC. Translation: CASSQQYRGKETQYF.

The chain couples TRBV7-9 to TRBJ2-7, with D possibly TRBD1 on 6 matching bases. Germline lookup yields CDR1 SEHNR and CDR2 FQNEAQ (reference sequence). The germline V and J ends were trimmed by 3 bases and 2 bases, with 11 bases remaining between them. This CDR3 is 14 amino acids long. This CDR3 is CASSFMSGAYEQYF. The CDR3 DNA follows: TGTGCCAGCAGCTTTATGTCAGGGGCCTACGAGCAGTACTTC.

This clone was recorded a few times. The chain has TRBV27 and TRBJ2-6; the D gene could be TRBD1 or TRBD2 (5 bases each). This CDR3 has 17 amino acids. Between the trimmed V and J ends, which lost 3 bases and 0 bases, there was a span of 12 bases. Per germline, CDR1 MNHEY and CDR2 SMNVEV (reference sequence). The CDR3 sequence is CASSFRAGTSGANVLTF. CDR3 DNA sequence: TGTGCCAGCAGTTTTCGGGCAGGGACCTCTGGGGCCAACGTCCTGACTTTC. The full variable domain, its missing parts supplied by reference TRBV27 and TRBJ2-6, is EAQVTQNPRYLITVTGKKLTVTCSQNMNHEYMSWYRQDPGLGLRQIYYSMNVEVTDKGDVPEGYKVSRKEKRNFPLILESPSPNQTSLYFCASSFRAGTSGANVLTFGAGSRLTVL.

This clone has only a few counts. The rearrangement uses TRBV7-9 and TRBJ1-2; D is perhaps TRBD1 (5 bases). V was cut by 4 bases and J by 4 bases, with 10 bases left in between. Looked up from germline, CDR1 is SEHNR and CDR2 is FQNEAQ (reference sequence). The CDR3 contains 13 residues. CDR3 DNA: TGTGCCAGCAGCTCCGGGACCAGCTATGGCTACACCTTC. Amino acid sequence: CASSSGTSYGYTF.

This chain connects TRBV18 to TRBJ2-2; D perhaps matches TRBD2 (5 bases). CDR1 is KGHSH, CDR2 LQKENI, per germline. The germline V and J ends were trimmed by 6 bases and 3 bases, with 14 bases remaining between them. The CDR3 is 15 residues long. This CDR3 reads CASSPDGADTGELFF. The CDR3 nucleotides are TGTGCCAGCTCCCCGGATGGAGCGGACACCGGGGAGCTGTTTTTT.

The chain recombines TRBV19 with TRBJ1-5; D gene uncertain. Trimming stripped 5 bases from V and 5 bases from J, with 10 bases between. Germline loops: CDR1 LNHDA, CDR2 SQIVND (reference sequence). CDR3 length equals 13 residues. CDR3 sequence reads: CASSGGFDQPQHF. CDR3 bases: TGTGCCAGTAGTGGAGGCTTTGATCAGCCCCAGCATTTT. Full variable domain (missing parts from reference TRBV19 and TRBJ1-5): DGGITQSPKYLFRKEGQNVTLSCEQNLNHDAMYWYRQDPGQGLRLIYYSQIVNDFQKGDIAEGYSVSREKKESFPLTVTSAQKNPTAFYLCASSGGFDQPQHFGDGTRLSIL.

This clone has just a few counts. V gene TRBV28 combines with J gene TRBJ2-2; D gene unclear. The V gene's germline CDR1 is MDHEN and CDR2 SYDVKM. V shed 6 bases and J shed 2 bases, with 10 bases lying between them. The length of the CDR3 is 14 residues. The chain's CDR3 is CASSPDGNTGELFF. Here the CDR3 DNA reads TGTGCCAGCAGCCCTGACGGAAACACCGGGGAGCTGTTTTTT.